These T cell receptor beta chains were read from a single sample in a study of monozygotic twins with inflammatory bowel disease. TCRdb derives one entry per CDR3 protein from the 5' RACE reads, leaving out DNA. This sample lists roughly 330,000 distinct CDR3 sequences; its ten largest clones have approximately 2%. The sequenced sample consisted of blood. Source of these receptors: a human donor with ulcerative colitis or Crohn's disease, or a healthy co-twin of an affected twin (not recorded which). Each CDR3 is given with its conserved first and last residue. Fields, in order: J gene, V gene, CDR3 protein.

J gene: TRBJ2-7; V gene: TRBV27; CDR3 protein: CASSLKGTSCEQYF
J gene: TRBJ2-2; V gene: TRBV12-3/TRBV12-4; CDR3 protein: CASISRQLNTGELFF
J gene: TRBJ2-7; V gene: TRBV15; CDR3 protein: CATSRDSGGPYEQYF
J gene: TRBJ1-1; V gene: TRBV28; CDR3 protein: CASKSPGHQNTEAFF
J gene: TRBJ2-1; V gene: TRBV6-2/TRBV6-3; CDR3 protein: CASSRDYYNEQFF
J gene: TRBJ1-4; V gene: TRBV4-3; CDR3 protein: CASSVGLFGELFF
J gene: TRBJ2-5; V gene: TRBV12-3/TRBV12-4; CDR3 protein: CASSETGGGGTQYF
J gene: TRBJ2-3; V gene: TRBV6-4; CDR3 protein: CASSETSGGTDTQYF
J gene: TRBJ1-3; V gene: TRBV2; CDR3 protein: CASKFDRGSGNTIYF
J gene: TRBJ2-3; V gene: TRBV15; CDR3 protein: CATSRDRVRATDTQYF
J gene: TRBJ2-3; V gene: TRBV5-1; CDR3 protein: CASSPVTGPDTQYF
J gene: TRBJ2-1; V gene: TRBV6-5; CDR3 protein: CASSYHSAGTAEQFF
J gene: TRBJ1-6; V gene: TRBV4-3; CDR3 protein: CASSPGDWSSPLHF
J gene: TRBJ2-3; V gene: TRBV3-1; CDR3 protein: CASSRPRGRVGTDTQYF
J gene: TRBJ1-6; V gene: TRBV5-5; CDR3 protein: CASSLGDSSYNSPLHF
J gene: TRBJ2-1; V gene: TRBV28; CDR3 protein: CASSSSGSRNEQFF
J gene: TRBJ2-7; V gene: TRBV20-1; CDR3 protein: CSARDTRGPSYEQYF
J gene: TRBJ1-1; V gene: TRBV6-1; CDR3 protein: CASSLTRFTEAFF
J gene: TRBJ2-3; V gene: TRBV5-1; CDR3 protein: CASSIATDTQYF
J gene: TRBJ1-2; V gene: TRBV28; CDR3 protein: CASSLSDFTGPSYGYTF
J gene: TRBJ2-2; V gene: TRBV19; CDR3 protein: CASIPTRGPTYTGELFF
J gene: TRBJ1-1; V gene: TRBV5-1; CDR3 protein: CASSWQMNTEAFF
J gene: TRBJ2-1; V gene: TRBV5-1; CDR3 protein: CASSPSGTGTYNEQFF
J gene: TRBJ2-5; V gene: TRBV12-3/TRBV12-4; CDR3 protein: CASRPSESETQYF
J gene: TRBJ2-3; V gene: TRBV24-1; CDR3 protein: CATGSPAGKLDTQYF
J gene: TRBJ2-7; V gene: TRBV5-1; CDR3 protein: CASSLGPGGTTTSYEQYF
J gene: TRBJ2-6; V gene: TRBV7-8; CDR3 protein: CACSWDRAFSGANVLTF
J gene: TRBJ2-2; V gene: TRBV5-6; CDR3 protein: CASSGRLNTGELFF
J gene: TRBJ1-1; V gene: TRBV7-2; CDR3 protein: CASSYRDRDTEAFF
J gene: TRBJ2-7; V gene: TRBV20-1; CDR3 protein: CSANLLGQGSEQYF
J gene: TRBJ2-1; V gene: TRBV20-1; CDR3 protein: CSAREGGGGSNEQFF
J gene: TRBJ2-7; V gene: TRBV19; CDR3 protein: CASSTSAGVEQYF
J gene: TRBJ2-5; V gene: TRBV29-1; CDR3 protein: CSVEDDRAWETQYF
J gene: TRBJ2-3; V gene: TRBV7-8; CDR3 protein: CASSLVGASTDTQYF
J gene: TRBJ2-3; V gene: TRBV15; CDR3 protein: CATSREVQPTDTQYF
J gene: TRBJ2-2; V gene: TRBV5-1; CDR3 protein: CASSPGHGLTGDLFF
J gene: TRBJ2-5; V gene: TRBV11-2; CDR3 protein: CASSPMGGKQETQYF
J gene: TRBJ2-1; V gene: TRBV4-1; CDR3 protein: CASSQRQGRPTGYNEQFF
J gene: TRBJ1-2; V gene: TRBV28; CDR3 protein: CASSLLPGGRYGYTF
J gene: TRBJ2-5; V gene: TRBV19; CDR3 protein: CASSPSPRRTQETQYF
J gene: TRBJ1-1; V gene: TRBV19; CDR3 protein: CASRKGDLNTEAFF
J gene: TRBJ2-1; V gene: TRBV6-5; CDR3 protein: CASSLKGVSEQFF